A selection of T cell receptor beta chains follows, all from one sample in a study of T cells in localized non-small cell lung cancer. The protocol was immunoSEQ multiplex PCR, while the TCRdb copy is restricted to in-frame clones and leaves out a portion. The table has around 30,000 clones, about 89% seen once. The sequences come from PBMCs, collected before any cancer treatment. The source is a man between 40 and 70 years old with stage II lung adenocarcinoma. Both conserved end residues are part of each CDR3. Fields, in order: J gene, V gene, D gene, clone size, CDR3 protein, CDR3 DNA. The D gene is left open where the match is weak. Where a row states a size, it is once, few, many or the class of an expanded clone; other rows omit it.

j_call: TRBJ1-5; v_call: TRBV18; d_call: .; clone_size: .; cdr3_aa: CASSPRDQPQHF; cdr3_nt: TGTGCCAGCTCACCACGGGATCAGCCCCAGCATTTT
j_call: TRBJ2-3; v_call: TRBV18; d_call: .; clone_size: .; cdr3_aa: CASSPSGGRTDTQYF; cdr3_nt: TGTGCCAGCTCACCAAGTGGGGGCCGCACAGATACGCAGTATTTT
j_call: TRBJ2-1; v_call: TRBV5-6; d_call: TRBD2; clone_size: few; cdr3_aa: CASSWVLAGNNEQFF; cdr3_nt: TGTGCCAGCAGCTGGGTACTAGCGGGAAACAATGAGCAGTTCTTC
j_call: TRBJ1-2; v_call: TRBV20-1; d_call: .; clone_size: .; cdr3_aa: CSAMEDGYTF; cdr3_nt: TGCAGTGCTATGGAGGATGGCTACACCTTC
j_call: TRBJ2-7; v_call: TRBV7-2; d_call: .; clone_size: .; cdr3_aa: CASSSLFEYEQYF; cdr3_nt: TGTGCCAGCAGCTCCCTTTTCGAGTACGAGCAGTACTTC
j_call: TRBJ2-7; v_call: TRBV6-1; d_call: TRBD2; clone_size: .; cdr3_aa: CASSPRTSGSYEQYF; cdr3_nt: TGTGCCAGCAGTCCTAGGACTAGCGGTTCCTACGAGCAGTACTTC
j_call: TRBJ1-5; v_call: TRBV19; d_call: TRBD1; clone_size: few; cdr3_aa: CASSGRDSMSEPQHF; cdr3_nt: TGTGCCAGTAGTGGGAGGGACAGCATGTCCGAGCCCCAGCATTTT
j_call: TRBJ2-3; v_call: TRBV7-9; d_call: .; clone_size: .; cdr3_aa: CASSLPDLGSDWVTDTQYF; cdr3_nt: TGTGCCAGCAGCCTACCTGACTTAGGGAGTGATTGGGTAACAGATACGCAGTATTTT
j_call: TRBJ2-5; v_call: TRBV7-7; d_call: .; clone_size: .; cdr3_aa: CASSPAPTQTQYF; cdr3_nt: TGTGCCAGCAGCCCAGCTCCCACCCAGACCCAGTACTTC
j_call: TRBJ1-4; v_call: TRBV27; d_call: .; clone_size: .; cdr3_aa: CASRKGFVTNEKLFF; cdr3_nt: TGTGCCAGCCGCAAGGGGTTCGTAACTAATGAAAAACTGTTTTTT